This TCR beta chain was identified during a study of shared clonotypes between healthy human individuals. Study-level background: Aged 18 to 49, the donors were a couple of women and three men.

V lost 6 bases and J lost 4, with 15 bases in between. CDR1 and CDR2 (germline): LNHDA, SQIVND (reference sequence). The CDR3 has 14 residues. Clones were read by immunoSEQ multiplex PCR, and TCRdb kept only the in-frame ones, dropping some. The repertoire consists of roughly 640,000 clones, with around 97% occurring once and the leading ten covering approximately 0.057%. Findings of the study overall: Relative to their counterparts shared across all four donors, non-shared clonotypes exhibited diminished generation probabilities. Memory subsets had estimated richness that was generally smaller than that of naive subsets.

On this clone: Antigen unknown.

The J gene is TRBJ1-1, the V gene TRBV19; D gene uncertain. The source is a woman under 40 in good health. Sequencing was carried out using naive CD4+ T cells sorted from blood. Documented subset: CD45RA+ positively selected. The CDR3 sequence: CASSAGQFGTEAFF. Written as DNA, the CDR3 is TGTGCCAGTAGCGCTGGGCAGTTCGGCACTGAAGCTTTCTTT.